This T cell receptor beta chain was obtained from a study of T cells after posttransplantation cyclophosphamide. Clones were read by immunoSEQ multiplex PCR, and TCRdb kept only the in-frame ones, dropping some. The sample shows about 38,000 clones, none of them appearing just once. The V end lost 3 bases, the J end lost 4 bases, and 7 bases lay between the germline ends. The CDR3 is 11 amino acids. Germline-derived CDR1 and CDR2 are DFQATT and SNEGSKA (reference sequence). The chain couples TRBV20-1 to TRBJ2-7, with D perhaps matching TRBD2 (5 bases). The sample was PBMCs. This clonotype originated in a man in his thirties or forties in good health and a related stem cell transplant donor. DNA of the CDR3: TGCAGTGCTAGTACGGGGTACGAGCAGTACTTC. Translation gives CSASTGYEQYF.